This is a list of T cell receptor beta chains from one sample in a study of Ad26.COV2.S vaccination and SARS-CoV-2 variants. Method: immunoSEQ multiplex PCR; TCRdb's copy keeps in-frame clones and lacks some. This sample has more than 400,000 clones, with about 92% found just once. Here the sequenced sample was peripheral blood, taken in a trial of Ad26.COV2.S vaccine versus placebo. All receptors derive from a person aged 18-60 years who received the Ad26.COV2.S COVID-19 vaccine or a placebo. Each CDR3 is given with its conserved first and last residue. D genes are given only for firm matches. The size field is filled for only some rows; it gives once, few, many or a size class.

CDR3nt,CDR3aa,d_gene,v_gene,abundance,j_gene
TGTGCCAGCACCTCCGACAGGGGGGACCTCGAGCAGTACTTC,CASTSDRGDLEQYF,TRBD1,TRBV18,-,TRBJ2-7
TGTGCCAGCAGTTTGGGAAATCGCCTCGCAGATACGCAGTATTTT,CASSLGNRLADTQYF,-,TRBV27,-,TRBJ2-3
TGTGCCAGCAGCCTGATAGGACTGGAGTCCTACAATGAGCAGTTCTTC,CASSLIGLESYNEQFF,-,TRBV7-2,-,TRBJ2-1
TGTGCCAGCACGACTGAACAGACCCAGTACTTC,CASTTEQTQYF,-,TRBV2,-,TRBJ2-5
TGTGCCAGCAGCCCCTTTAGCGGCCAAGAGACCCAGTACTTC,CASSPFSGQETQYF,-,TRBV5-4,-,TRBJ2-5
TGTGCCAGCAGTGGACAGGGCGACTATGGCTACACCTTC,CASSGQGDYGYTF,TRBD1,TRBV25-1,-,TRBJ1-2
TGTGCCAGCTCATCCCGGACGGACAGGGGAAATCAGCCCCAGCATTTT,CASSSRTDRGNQPQHF,TRBD1,TRBV18,-,TRBJ1-5
TGTGCCAGCAGGAACCGGGACAGCGAAAAACTGTTTTTT,CASRNRDSEKLFF,TRBD1,TRBV7-9,-,TRBJ1-4
TGTGCCAGCAGTCGGCCCACTAGCGGGAGCCACACCTACGAGCAGTACTTC,CASSRPTSGSHTYEQYF,TRBD2,TRBV28,once,TRBJ2-7
TGTGCCAGCTCACCCGGGACTAGCGGCATATACAATGAGCAGTTCTTC,CASSPGTSGIYNEQFF,TRBD2,TRBV18,-,TRBJ2-1
TGTGCCATCCGAAGGGACAGCGATCGGGCTGAGCAGTTCTTC,CAIRRDSDRAEQFF,TRBD1,TRBV10-3,-,TRBJ2-1
TGTGCCATCAGGGAGGCACAGGGGAAGGTGGAGACCCAGTACTTC,CAIREAQGKVETQYF,TRBD1,TRBV10-3,once,TRBJ2-5
TGTGCCAGCAGCAAGGGCAGCCCCCCGTACGAGCAGTACTTC,CASSKGSPPYEQYF,-,TRBV21-1,-,TRBJ2-7
TGCGCCAGCAGCTTGCACGGGGATTCACCCCTCCACTTT,CASSLHGDSPLHF,-,TRBV5-1,few,TRBJ1-6
TGTGCCAGCAGCGCCAGACTAGCGGGAGGGGCCGGGGAGCTGTTTTTT,CASSARLAGGAGELFF,TRBD2,TRBV11-3,-,TRBJ2-2
TGTGCCAGCAGCTTAGAAGGGACTTTCTCCTACGAGCAGTACTTC,CASSLEGTFSYEQYF,-,TRBV7-8,-,TRBJ2-7
TGTGCCAGCAGTTACTCGAATAGGGGGCAAAACATTCAGTACTTC,CASSYSNRGQNIQYF,TRBD1,TRBV6-2/TRBV6-3,-,TRBJ2-4
TGTGCCAGCAGCCAACAGGGGGCGAATTACGAGCAGTACTTC,CASSQQGANYEQYF,TRBD1,TRBV27,-,TRBJ2-7
TGTGCCAGCAGTGACAGTTGGGAACCGATGAACACCGGGGAGCTGTTTTTT,CASSDSWEPMNTGELFF,-,TRBV25-1,-,TRBJ2-2
TGTGCCAGCAGCCCACAACAGGGCGAGCCCTACGAGCAGTACTTC,CASSPQQGEPYEQYF,-,TRBV7-9,-,TRBJ2-7
TGTGCCAGCAGTAAGACTGGAAGCTCCTACGAGCAGTACTTC,CASSKTGSSYEQYF,-,TRBV6-2/TRBV6-3,-,TRBJ2-7
TGTGCCAGCAGCTCCGGGTGGAGGGGTTGGGGCGAGCAGTACTTC,CASSSGWRGWGEQYF,-,TRBV7-2,-,TRBJ2-7
TGTGCCAGCAGCTTAGTCGCGGGGGCGAATGAGCAGTTCTTC,CASSLVAGANEQFF,-,TRBV7-9,-,TRBJ2-1
TGCGCCAGCAGCCAAGAGATGGGGATAAATATAGCCAAAAACATTCAGTACTTC,CASSQEMGINIAKNIQYF,-,TRBV4-1,-,TRBJ2-4
TGTGCCAGCAGTTCGCCGACGGTCGCAGATACGCAGTATTTT,CASSSPTVADTQYF,-,TRBV6-2/TRBV6-3,-,TRBJ2-3
TGTGCCAGCAGCTATGGACTAGCGGGAGGAAGGAGTGAGCAGTTCTTC,CASSYGLAGGRSEQFF,TRBD2,TRBV11-1,-,TRBJ2-1
TGTGCCACCAGTGATCATCGGACGTGGGGAAATACGCAGTATTTT,CATSDHRTWGNTQYF,-,TRBV24-1,-,TRBJ2-3
TGTGCCAGCAGTTTATCGATTAGGGGCGGGGAAAAACTGTTTTTT,CASSLSIRGGEKLFF,-,TRBV27,-,TRBJ1-4
TGTGCCAGCAGCTTAGAATCACTTGCAACTAATGAAAAACTGTTTTTT,CASSLESLATNEKLFF,-,TRBV7-2,-,TRBJ1-4
TGTGCCAGCAGTACCGGGACAGGGAGAGAGACCCAGTACTTC,CASSTGTGRETQYF,TRBD1,TRBV6-5,-,TRBJ2-5
TGTGCCAGCAGCGCCTTCGGTCCCTACGGGGAGCTGTTTTTT,CASSAFGPYGELFF,-,TRBV7-3,-,TRBJ2-2
TGTGCCAGCAGTTTTAACGGTCGGAGGGGGAAACTGTTTTTT,CASSFNGRRGKLFF,-,TRBV28,-,TRBJ1-4
TGCGCCAGCAGCTTGGATTCCGTCCTGACTTTC,CASSLDSVLTF,-,TRBV5-1,-,TRBJ2-6
TGTGCCAGCAGAGACAGCAATCAAGAGACCCAGTACTTC,CASRDSNQETQYF,-,TRBV27,-,TRBJ2-5
TGTGCCAGCAGCTTTCCCCGGACAGGGTCCCACAATGAGCAGTTCTTC,CASSFPRTGSHNEQFF,TRBD1,TRBV5-4,-,TRBJ2-1
TGTGCCAGCATAGGGAAGGGGGCGCGGAGCGAGCAGTACTTC,CASIGKGARSEQYF,TRBD1,TRBV6-5,-,TRBJ2-7
TGCGCCAGCAGCCAAGAACCTAGCGGGATTAATGAGCAGTTCTTC,CASSQEPSGINEQFF,TRBD2,TRBV4-3,-,TRBJ2-1
TGTGCCTCCCGCGCCGGTCATAACACCGGGGAGCTGTTTTTT,CASRAGHNTGELFF,-,TRBV7-3,-,TRBJ2-2
TGTGCCAGCAGCCGACCAGGGGCCGGCACAGATACGCAGTATTTT,CASSRPGAGTDTQYF,-,TRBV7-3,-,TRBJ2-3
TGTGCCAGCAGCCACAACAGGGGCGGTTCGGCTTTCTTT,CASSHNRGGSAFF,TRBD1,TRBV14,-,TRBJ1-1
TGCGCCAGCAGCCTAGGAATTGGGGGTGACACTGAAGCTTTCTTT,CASSLGIGGDTEAFF,-,TRBV4-3,-,TRBJ1-1
TGTGCCAGCAGTTTAGTAGGAGGGGGAGGCTACACCTTC,CASSLVGGGGYTF,-,TRBV27,once,TRBJ1-2
TGTGCCACCAGTGATATGTCGGGAGATACGCAGTATTTT,CATSDMSGDTQYF,-,TRBV24-1,-,TRBJ2-3
TGTGCCAGTAGTATTGGGACTAGCGGGAGTTTCGAGCAGTACTTC,CASSIGTSGSFEQYF,TRBD2,TRBV19,once,TRBJ2-7
TGTGCCAGCAGCCAAGGTGGATGGGAGGGCGGGGACATTCAGTACTTC,CASSQGGWEGGDIQYF,TRBD2,TRBV4-2,-,TRBJ2-4
TGTGCCAGCAGTGAACAACCCTTGACTAGCGGTGTCTACGAGCAGTACTTC,CASSEQPLTSGVYEQYF,TRBD2,TRBV6-1,-,TRBJ2-7
TGCGCCAGCAGCGCCAGACTACATCATACAGATACGCAGTATTTT,CASSARLHHTDTQYF,-,TRBV4-3,-,TRBJ2-3